The 22 T cell receptor beta chains presented below share a single source sample, sequenced in a study of T cells after somatic rescue of genetic block. Using immunoSEQ multiplex PCR, the repertoire was profiled, and TCRdb retains in-frame clones only, with some absent. This table holds 60,000 to 90,000 clones, roughly 88% found once. The sequencing input was peripheral blood mononuclear cells (PBMCs). The receptors here all came from a man aged 30 to 39.

V usage is TRBV12-5 and J usage is TRBJ2-7; D remains unclear. This CDR3 is 13 amino acids long. With 6 bases removed from V and 2 bases from J, the gap between germline ends came to 11 bases. CDR1 LGHNT and CDR2 FRNRAP come from the germline V gene. Here the CDR3 reads CASGPGPAYEQYF. The CDR3 nucleotides are TGTGCTAGTGGACCCGGGCCTGCCTACGAGCAGTACTTC.

The genes are TRBV5-1 and TRBJ2-5, with 7 bases identical to TRBD1. Germline V gives CDR1 SGHRS, CDR2 YFSETQ. With 4 bases clipped from V and 1 base from J, the junction kept 4 bases outside the gene matches. The CDR3 sequence is 14 residues long. CDR3: CASSGRQGQETQYF. The CDR3, as DNA: TGCGCCAGCAGCGGCAGACAGGGCCAAGAGACCCAGTACTTC.

This clone was detected once. The rearrangement uses TRBV7-6 and TRBJ2-1, with 7 bases lining up with TRBD2. Germline CDR1 SGHVS, CDR2 FNYEAQ. J gave up 10 bases and V 8 bases, and 38 bases lay outside the gene matches. The CDR3 runs 22 residues. The CDR3 DNA is TGTGCCAGCGCACTCCCACACAGTAGACTAGCAAGCACAACCGCAACAGGCCCCGAGCAGTTCTTC. Translation gives CASALPHSRLASTTATGPEQFF.

This clone appeared once. J is TRBJ2-3 and V is TRBV5-1, with TRBD1 identical over 9 bases. This CDR3 is 15 amino acids long. Trimming cost V 3 bases and J 4 bases; bases outside gene matches: 6. The germline CDR1 and CDR2 sequences are SGHRS and YFSETQ. CDR3 residues: CASSSGQGLPDTQYF. DNA of the CDR3: TGCGCCAGCAGCTCGGGACAGGGTCTCCCAGATACGCAGTATTTT.

V and J are TRBV2 and TRBJ1-1, with D perhaps TRBD1 (5 bases). CDR3 length equals 13 residues. Germline CDR1 and CDR2: SNHLY and FYNNEI. With 6 bases removed from V and 1 base from J, the gap between germline ends came to 9 bases. The CDR3 DNA follows: TGTGCCAGCAGGGGGCAGAGGAACACTGAAGCTTTCTTT. Its protein is CASRGQRNTEAFF.

The chain joins TRBV7-3 to TRBJ2-3; tentative D call: TRBD2 (5 bases). The CDR3 extends over 13 amino acids. The V gene's germline CDR1 is SGHTA and CDR2 FQGTGA. Trimming took 3 bases from V and 5 from J, leaving 9 bases between them. The CDR3 reads CASSFREVDTQYF. Here the CDR3 DNA reads TGTGCCAGCAGCTTCCGGGAAGTAGATACGCAGTATTTT. Variable domain in full (rest from reference TRBV7-3 and TRBJ2-3): GAGVSQTPSNKVTEKGKYVELRCDPISGHTALYWYRQSLGQGPEFLIYFQGTGAADDSGLPNDRFFAVRPEGSVSTLKIQRTERGDSAVYLCASSFREVDTQYFGPGTRLTVL.

The chain has TRBV7-2 and TRBJ1-1, with a weak D call TRBD1 (5 bases). Germline loops: CDR1 SGHTA, CDR2 FQGNSA. This CDR3 contains 15 residues. V was shortened by 1 base and J by 4 bases, with 13 bases between the two germline ends. CDR3 sequence reads: CASSLDFGGGTEAFF. The DNA of the CDR3 is TGTGCCAGCAGCTTAGATTTTGGGGGTGGCACTGAAGCTTTCTTT.

The chain is built from TRBV5-4 and TRBJ2-1; 11 bases match TRBD2. J lost 3 bases, V lost 4 bases, and 6 bases had no gene match. The CDR3 has 16 residues. Germline loops: CDR1 SGHNT, CDR2 YYREEE (reference sequence). CDR3 residues: CASSQPGLAVYNEQFF. The DNA of the CDR3 is TGTGCCAGCAGCCAACCGGGACTAGCGGTCTACAATGAGCAGTTCTTC.

The chain combines TRBV6-4 with TRBJ2-1, with 13 bases identical to TRBD2. CDR1 is MRHNA and CDR2 is SNTAGT in the germline V gene. The V and J ends lost 0 bases and 4 bases, in that order; junction bases with no gene match: 3. This CDR3 has 17 residues. The CDR3 is CASSDSTSGGGYNEQFF. The CDR3 region has the DNA TGTGCCAGCAGTGACTCAACTAGCGGGGGGGGATACAATGAGCAGTTCTTC.

The V gene is TRBV7-9, the J gene TRBJ2-5; D unresolved. Trimming took off 10 bases at V and 2 bases at J, with 17 bases between the two ends. The CDR3 has 14 amino acids. Germline CDR1 SEHNR, CDR2 FQNEAQ (reference sequence). CDR3 protein: CAILATSKQETQYF. The CDR3 DNA is TGTGCCATCCTTGCGACGTCGAAACAAGAGACCCAGTACTTC.

The gene calls are TRBV30 and TRBJ2-7; no reliable D call. V dropped 0 bases and J dropped 0 bases, with 9 bases sitting between them. This CDR3 region has 14 residues. Per germline, CDR1 GTSNPN and CDR2 SVGIG (reference sequence). CDR3 coding DNA: TGTGCCTGGAGTGTACGGCGGAGCTCCTACGAGCAGTACTTC. Protein product: CAWSVRRSSYEQYF.

The gene calls are TRBV10-2 and TRBJ1-1; 11 positions match TRBD1. This CDR3 has 13 amino acids. Germline V gene data show CDR1 as WSHSY and CDR2 as SAAADI. The junction had 3 bases not matched to a gene; V was cut back by 7 bases and J by 5 bases. In DNA form, the CDR3 reads TGCGCCAGCAAGGGACAGGGGGAGACTGAAGCTTTCTTT. Residues: CASKGQGETEAFF.

The chain employs TRBV5-4 and TRBJ2-7, with D possibly TRBD2 on 6 matching bases. CDR3 size: 15 residues. The V and J ends lost 6 bases and 2 bases respectively, with 18 bases between them. Germline CDR1 SGHNT, CDR2 YYREEE (reference sequence). Written as DNA, the CDR3 is TGTGCCAGCACCAAAGGCGGGGTAGCGGCCTACGAGCAGTACTTC. Translating it yields CASTKGGVAAYEQYF.

The V call is TRBV13, the J call TRBJ1-1; no clear D. CDR1 and CDR2 (germline): PRHDT, FYEKMQ (reference sequence). CDR3 length: 16 amino acids. Trimming cost V 5 bases and J 2 bases, with 18 bases left between them. The CDR3 DNA reads as TGTGCCAGCAGCCTCAAAGGGTGGGCCGCAAACACTGAAGCTTTCTTT. Translation gives CASSLKGWAANTEAFF.

The chain combines TRBV4-2 with TRBJ2-3; 7 bases fit TRBD1. The CDR3 runs 14 residues. Germline V gene lookup returns CDR1 LGHNA and CDR2 YNFKEQ. Losses at the gene ends were 3 bases for V and 6 bases for J; bases not matched to a gene: 6. This CDR3 reads CASSQGDSADTQYF. CDR3 DNA: TGTGCCAGCAGCCAGGGGGACAGTGCCGATACGCAGTATTTT.

V is TRBV11-2 and J is TRBJ2-1; perhaps TRBD1 as D (6 bases). CDR1 and CDR2 (germline): SGHAT, FQNNGV. The CDR3 length is 14 residues. V lost 5 bases to trimming and J lost 4 bases, with 12 bases between them. The CDR3: CASSPWGPYNEQFF. DNA of the CDR3: TGTGCCAGCAGCCCCTGGGGGCCGTACAATGAGCAGTTCTTC.

This clone was seen more than once but under ten times. The chain carries TRBV6-1 and TRBJ1-2; 7 positions agree with TRBD1. The junction had 6 bases not matched to a gene; V was cut back by 0 bases and J by 8 bases. CDR3 length equals 14 residues. The germline gives CDR1 MNHNS, CDR2 SASEGT. CDR3 protein: CASSEAGRGEGYTF. CDR3 DNA: TGTGCCAGCAGTGAAGCAGGCAGGGGGGAAGGCTACACCTTC.

The chain combines TRBV5-3 with TRBJ2-3, with 7 positions matching TRBD2. TRBV5-3 is placed among ORFs of uncertain function. Germline trimming cut 2 bases from V and 2 bases from J; bases unmatched to any gene: 8. CDR3 length: 16 amino acids. The CDR3 protein is CARSLGLGEITDTQYF. The CDR3 nucleotides are TGTGCCAGAAGCTTAGGACTAGGAGAAATCACAGATACGCAGTATTTT.

The V and J genes are TRBV6-5 and TRBJ2-7; TRBD1 or TRBD2 may be the D gene (5 bases each). V was shortened by 2 bases and J by 0 bases, with 11 bases between the two germline ends. CDR3 length: 15 amino acids. Germline V gives CDR1 MNHEY, CDR2 SVGAGI. The CDR3 is CASSYEGSPSYEQYF. In DNA, the CDR3 is TGTGCCAGCAGTTACGAGGGGTCACCCTCCTACGAGCAGTACTTC.

This chain connects TRBV6-5 to TRBJ2-7; a weak D match, TRBD1 (6 bases). The CDR3 is 12 residues long. Germline CDR1 reads MNHEY; CDR2 reads SVGAGI. V was cut by 8 bases and J by 1 base, with 9 bases left in between. The CDR3 DNA is TGTGCCAGCCGGGACACATCCTACGAGCAGTACTTC. Amino acid sequence: CASRDTSYEQYF.

The chain links TRBV29-1 to TRBJ1-2; D not resolved. This CDR3 is 12 amino acids long. The V gene lost 4 bases and the J gene lost 4 bases, with 10 bases spanning the gap. The germline CDR1 and CDR2 sequences are SQVTM and ANQGSEA. CDR3 sequence (DNA): TGCAGCGTTGTGGTACCGAGCTATGGCTACACCTTC. Translated, it gives CSVVVPSYGYTF.

The genes are TRBV19 and TRBJ1-2; D is undetermined. CDR3 length equals 13 residues. The V end was cut by 3 bases, the J end by 4 bases, with 9 bases between. CDR1 and CDR2 (germline): LNHDA, SQIVND (reference sequence). CDR3 sequence reads: CASSIGRSYGYTF. The CDR3 nucleotides are TGTGCCAGTAGTATTGGCAGGTCCTATGGCTACACCTTC.